This T cell receptor (beta chain) is from a study of cytomegalovirus exposure and HLA in healthy donors. PCR used 60 Vbeta primers and 13 Jbeta primers. The table came from immunoSEQ multiplex PCR; TCRdb's copy has only in-frame clones and leaves some out. The data contain 85,000 to 130,000 clones, approximately 76% of them singletons. Details on this clone: Its antigen is unidentified.

Findings of the study overall: The classifier, whose performance was assessed in both the original and validation cohorts, reportedly diagnosed cytomegalovirus status with high specificity and sensitivity. Later analysis reportedly placed an Asian-associated ancestry cluster below the roughly 680-donor mean in N-insertions. Common viral pathogens were later found to be apparently linked to several of the most significant clusters. The authors judged a highly shared variant cluster likely a sequencing artifact.

CDR1 SNHLY and CDR2 FYNNEI come from the germline V gene. The CDR3 is made up of 12 amino acids. Trimming took 8 bases from V and 2 from J, leaving 10 bases between them. The receptor comes from a woman younger than 35 in good health and CMV-seropositive. The V gene is TRBV2, the J gene TRBJ2-7; D remains unclear. The sequencing sample was made of PBMCs. The CDR3 DNA reads as TGTGCCAGCGTGGGCTTGGCCTACGAGCAGTACTTC. Protein: CASVGLAYEQYF.